This TCR beta chain was retrieved from a study of cytomegalovirus exposure and HLA in healthy donors (dated by TCRdb to between 2016 and 2019). Looking at the study overall: An earlier analysis of several hundred of the donors reported over 250 Gb of sequence data and 90 million to 120 million unique TCR beta sequences obtained from approximately 180 million T cells. An early release covering roughly 640 HLA-typed donors comprised 250 to 350 gigabases of sequencing data and 65 million to 100 million unique TCR sequences. Of the roughly 400 genotyped donors, 65% to 90% were placed in the genetic ancestry cluster associated with self-reported Caucasian donors. The study aimed to test whether cataloging public T cell receptors could reveal signatures of past pathogen exposure. The T cell repertoires of several hundred subjects were profiled by immunosequencing and related to cytomegalovirus serostatus. A separate validation cohort of roughly 110 different subjects was used in addition to the roughly 700-subject first cohort. The study combined high-throughput TCR immunosequencing, statistical association of individual TCRs with disease status, and machine learning to predict cytomegalovirus infection status. A later analysis re-examined previously published TCR beta repertoires from roughly 720 donors and added high-resolution HLA genotyping to investigate patterns of TCR occurrence. Rather than using new phenotypic data, the later analysis identified candidate immune exposures from TCR beta sequences and from how often those sequences occurred across donors. In an earlier analysis of 550 to 700 of the donors, high-throughput TCR beta sequencing was used to judge whether each TCR beta V gene segment behaved as functional or pseudogenic. Donor age, sex, ethnicity and CMV serostatus were compiled together with the repertoire data. Genome-wide SNP genotypes for about 60% of the 666 donors were used in a later genetic analysis, which treated that subset as a discovery cohort. All discovery cohort repertoires had been generated on a single sequencing platform. Class I and class II HLA loci were covered by the typing at four-digit resolution. The number of typed donors differed by locus: about 620-640 for A, B, C, DRB1 and DQB1; approximately 530 for DQA1; some 610 for DPA1; and around 470 for DPB1. Roughly 5 DR-DQ haplotypes were handled as single units for association and clustering because linkage in the cohort was strong. Among about 410 genotyped donors of the cohort, an average of around 250,000 unique TCR beta nucleotide sequences was sequenced per donor, of which about 18% were non-productive.

Library construction relied on the immunoSEQ multiplex PCR assay. The multiplex PCR relied on a mix of 60 forward primers for TCR Vbeta segments and 13 reverse primers for TCR Jbeta segments. Amplification of the CDR3 region of rearranged TCR beta genes was performed with a multiplex PCR assay on genomic DNA. The Illumina HiSeq System was used to sequence the amplified TCR beta libraries as 87-base-pair reads. Per the original workflow: A later analysis tallied around 80 million unique TCR beta chains across the roughly 610 repertoires, and about 10 million of those chains were shared by two or more donors. Raw reads were error-corrected and collapsed into unique sequences with a nearest-neighbor algorithm that merged closely related sequences to remove PCR and sequencing errors. V, D and J gene segments were assigned by aligning CDR3 sequences to IMGT reference sequences. Each retained sequence needed at least a six-nucleotide match to both a V gene segment and a J gene segment. A rearrangement counted as productive if the CDR3 had no stop codons and remained in frame with V and J, and every other rearrangement counted as non-productive. Following IMGT convention, CDR3 was defined as the stretch from the second conserved V-encoded cysteine up to the conserved J-encoded phenylalanine. In an earlier analysis of roughly 610 of the donors, sequences lacking an unambiguous match to a single V gene segment were excluded. An earlier analysis of 587 of the donors classified V segments as functional when productive rearrangements were above 56.7% and as segregating when the standard deviation between donors was above 5%. A statistical classification framework was built for diagnosing cytomegalovirus status from the catalog of TCR beta chain sequences. A later analysis assigned V and J genes by comparing TCR nucleotide sequences with IMGT/GENE-DB human TR gene sequences. In a later analysis, CDR3 sequences and most-parsimonious VDJ recombination scenarios were assigned using the TCRdist pipeline. In a later analysis, each TCR beta chain was defined by its CDR3 amino acid sequence together with its V-gene family, and reads without a unique V-gene family were excluded. In a later analysis, fewer than 650 highly shared, low-generation-probability nucleotide sequences were removed to address suspected cross-contamination and a sequencing artifact. In a later analysis, a clonal expansion index for each public chain was calculated from normalized within-repertoire ranks of inferred template counts. In a later analysis, generation probabilities were computed with a VDJ recombination model fitted to out-of-frame rearrangements, and the resulting probabilities were checked against IGoR. Hypergeometric tests were used in a later analysis to score TCR-TCR, TCR-HLA and TCR-CMV co-occurrence, with a repertoire-size bias correction applied to the TCR pairs. To estimate false discovery rates, a later analysis permuted the HLA or CMV assignments 20 times. In a later analysis, co-occurring TCRs were grouped with DBSCAN, and TCRdist sequence similarity was added when clustering was performed within HLA-allele-positive subsets. Repertoires with fewer than 30,000 or more than 120,000 public chains were left out of co-occurrence clustering, as were about five repertoires with anomalous nucleotide sharing. TCRdb obtained this table from immuneACCESS and retained in-frame rearrangements with V and J assigned. These tables miss some clones; where compared with another copy, unresolved V genes account for less than half of the shortfall, and the remainder is unexplained. Clone size and V and J calls were adopted from that table, with D and trimming inferred from the DNA. This sample has approximately 210,000 clones in its table, and more than 75% of those were observed once. The ten largest clones take up more than 1.5% of the sample.

The cohort was made up of approximately 700 healthy bone marrow donors. All cohort members were sampled while nominally healthy, although unrecorded immune exposures were likely present. The donor tested CMV seronegative, placing the donor among the roughly 350 seronegative members of the cohort. Each donor provided a peripheral blood sample, and peripheral blood mononuclear cells were used for TCR beta sequencing. Genomic DNA extraction from the blood cell samples was performed with the Qiagen DNeasy Blood Extraction Kit. The paper's findings and limits, for the study overall: The classifier was reported to diagnose cytomegalovirus status with high specificity and sensitivity in both the original and validation cohorts. Roughly uniform sequencing depth across donors was assumed in presence/absence analyses, although this assumption may not hold. According to the authors, the approach could potentially be generalized to other disease states and immunological phenotypes. A later analysis found that TCR association rates varied across HLA loci, with DRB1 alleles showing the most associated TCRs and HLA-C alleles the fewest. A cluster of highly shared sequence variants was judged likely to be a technical artifact of the sequencing pipeline. A few of the identified cytomegalovirus-associated TCR beta chains were confirmed in vitro to be specific for cytomegalovirus antigens. When HLA alleles, especially DR and DQ, strongly co-occurred, attributing TCR associations to individual alleles was difficult. Some IMGT-functional V segments, including TRBV6-2 and TRBV6-3, could not be distinguished by the 87-base-pair reads and were therefore excluded. Over 15 rarely observed V segments, including chromosome 9 orphons, were excluded from the earlier analysis of several hundred of the donors because counts were too low. A total of 164 TCR beta chains were listed by the study as associated with cytomegalovirus. A later analysis found that HLA-associated TCR beta chains were more clonally expanded and had lower generation probabilities than equally common non-associated chains. The only immune exposure information available for the cohort was CMV serostatus. A further reported finding was that TCR beta sequences accurately predicted the HLA-A and HLA-B alleles for most subjects in the first cohort. In an earlier analysis of roughly 560 of the donors, most TCR beta V segments were observed in productive rearrangements about 87% or about 30% of the time, broadly matching IMGT annotations. Specific HLA alleles were associated with 15,000 to 20,000 TCR beta sequences at a false discovery rate of 0.05 in a later analysis. This cohort had only TCR beta chains sequenced, and the lack of alpha or paired-chain data limited which features could be detected. According to a later analysis, most CMV-associated TCR beta chains appeared to be HLA-restricted, and the HLA associations seemed to be driven largely by CMV exposure. Across donors, most TCR sequences were observed very rarely, whereas some public TCRs were present in many individuals. Because some donors lacked HLA typing at each locus, the association tests relied only on the typed subset. Linkage disequilibrium might explain the correlated functional status among segregating V segments, but an unknown experimental factor could not be ruled out. Compared with the roughly 720-donor mean, donors in an Asian-associated ancestry cluster had fewer N-insertions in productive TCRs, according to a later genetic analysis. A later genetic analysis associated a missense DCLRE1C variant with V-gene and J-gene trimming of TCR beta chains, and an independent cohort replicated the association. A later analysis reported that several top co-occurrence clusters appeared linked to parvovirus B19, influenza, CMV and Epstein-Barr virus.

From a lookup of the germline V gene, CDR1 and CDR2 are SGHDN and FVKESK. Between the V and J ends, shortened by 2 bases and 7 bases respectively, the junction contains 18 bases. Counted from cysteine to phenylalanine, this CDR3 has 16 amino acids. Kept here is only the CDR3 DNA, which spans 48 bases and is read in frame from base 1. A note on this clone: This clone's antigen is unknown. No clone much larger than this one lies a single base away; base qualities are absent.

The rearranged segments are TRBV14 and TRBJ2-1; possibly the D gene is TRBD2, per 6 matching bases. Material for sequencing was PBMCs. The sequence was obtained from a young woman in good health and CMV-seronegative. The CDR3 protein sequence reads: CASSQQDRPLANEQFF. Read as DNA, the sequence is TGTGCCAGCAGCCAACAAGATAGGCCTCTAGCGAATGAGCAGTTCTTC.